This T cell receptor beta chain was profiled in a study of type 1 regulatory T cells. The wider study: This in vitro CD4 product, T-allo10, is enriched for Tr1 cells and alloantigen-specific.

A single record per CDR3 protein comes from TCRdb applying MiXCR to the reads. The sample holds about 39,000 distinct CDR3 sequences; less than 15% are singletons and the top ten take around 8%. Trimming pared 5 bases from V and 7 bases from J, leaving 9 bases between. The CDR3 covers 11 residues. Germline V gives CDR1 MGHDK, CDR2 SYGVNS. This clonotype was picked up a small number of times. Its antigen is as yet unknown. The sequence was obtained from a human donor in good health. The rearrangement links TRBV25-1 to TRBJ2-7; D is uncertain. Specimen: cultured non-Tr1 T cells, either the whole culture or a sorted T cell fraction (not recorded which). CDR3 bases: TGTGCCAGCAGTACCCGGAAGGAGCAGTACTTC. Protein: CASSTRKEQYF.